The next 17 T cell receptor beta chains were all read from a single sample in a study of blood T cell repertoires in COVID-19. Repertoires were generated with immunoSEQ multiplex PCR, while TCRdb's copy carries only in-frame clones and drops some. Of around 100,000 clones listed, 75% to 85% are singletons. The sample taken for sequencing was peripheral blood. The receptors derive from a man in his 70s with acute or convalescent COVID-19.

This chain uses TRBV5-1 with TRBJ1-4; perhaps TRBD1 as D (6 bases). Germline-derived CDR1 and CDR2 are SGHRS and YFSETQ. The V gene lost 4 bases and the J gene lost 7 bases, with 14 bases spanning the gap. The CDR3 runs to 14 residues. CDR3 residues: CASSLGTLTEKLFF. CDR3 nucleotide sequence: TGCGCCAGCAGCCTCGGGACACTGACTGAAAAACTGTTTTTT.

This clone was seen a few times. This sequence joins TRBV4-2 and TRBJ1-3; no clear D gene. This CDR3 spans 16 amino acids. Trimming took 0 bases from V and 0 from J, leaving 9 bases between them. Germline V gene data show CDR1 as LGHNA and CDR2 as YNFKEQ. The CDR3 bases are TGTGCCAGCAGCCAAGAAAATGGCGGCTCTGGAAACACCATATATTTT. This gives the protein CASSQENGGSGNTIYF.

V is TRBV6-5 and J is TRBJ1-3; D remains ambiguous. The CDR3 is 14 amino acids. CDR1 and CDR2 from the germline V gene are MNHEY and SVGAGI. The ends were cut back, 0 bases at V and 5 bases at J, with 8 bases in the middle. CDR3 bases: TGTGCCAGCAGTTACTCTGGGGAGAGAAACACCATATATTTT. The encoded protein is CASSYSGERNTIYF.

The chain uses TRBV5-1 and TRBJ2-3, with 11 bases that match TRBD2. The CDR3 runs 15 residues. J was trimmed by 5 bases and V by 4 bases; bases with no gene match: 6. Germline CDR1 and CDR2: SGHRS and YFSETQ. Here the CDR3 DNA reads TGCGCCAGCAGCGTACCGGGACTAGCGGAAGATACGCAGTATTTT. This translates into CASSVPGLAEDTQYF.

A single count supports this clone. The chain has TRBV9 and TRBJ2-3; D call uncertain. The CDR3 contains 15 residues. V lost 0 bases to trimming and J lost 1 base, with 9 bases between them. Germline V gene data show CDR1 as SGDLS and CDR2 as YYNGEE. The CDR3 sequence: CASSVVQTRTDTQYF. The CDR3 bases are TGTGCCAGCAGCGTAGTACAGACCCGCACAGATACGCAGTATTTT.

The rearrangement uses TRBV9 and TRBJ2-2, with D perhaps TRBD2 (5 bases). V shed 6 bases and J shed 1 base, with 13 bases lying between them. Germline V gene lookup returns CDR1 SGDLS and CDR2 YYNGEE. The CDR3 is 15 amino acids. The CDR3 DNA reads as TGTGCCAGCAAGGGAGCGTTGGGGAACACCGGGGAGCTGTTTTTT. Translated: CASKGALGNTGELFF.

The V and J genes are TRBV7-9 and TRBJ2-6; D gene ambiguous. The CDR3 length is 15 residues. Trimming shortened V by 1 base and J by 0 bases, and 4 bases separated the two germline ends. CDR1 and CDR2 (germline): SEHNR, FQNEAQ (reference sequence). CDR3 region: CASSLVGSGANVLTF. The CDR3 region has the DNA TGTGCCAGCAGCTTAGTCGGCTCTGGGGCCAACGTCCTGACTTTC.

V and J are TRBV19 and TRBJ2-3; 11 bases map to TRBD2. With 4 bases clipped from V and 3 bases from J, the junction kept 3 bases outside the gene matches. This CDR3 contains 15 residues. CDR1 LNHDA and CDR2 SQIVND come from the germline V gene (reference sequence). CDR3 DNA: TGTGCCAGTAGTACTAGCGGGGGGCCAACAGATACGCAGTATTTT. As protein: CASSTSGGPTDTQYF. The complete variable domain, with remaining parts taken from reference TRBV19 and TRBJ2-3, reads DGGITQSPKYLFRKEGQNVTLSCEQNLNHDAMYWYRQDPGQGLRLIYYSQIVNDFQKGDIAEGYSVSREKKESFPLTVTSAQKNPTAFYLCASSTSGGPTDTQYFGPGTRLTVL.

The chain recombines TRBV7-3 with TRBJ2-1; D is possibly TRBD1 (5 bases). Germline assignment: CDR1 SGHTA and CDR2 FQGTGA. Trimming shortened V by 5 bases and J by 5 bases, and 13 bases separated the two germline ends. The CDR3 length is 14 residues. In nucleotides, the CDR3 is TGTGCCAGCAGCCCCTCGGACACCCACAATGAGCAGTTCTTC. Translated: CASSPSDTHNEQFF.

The chain has TRBV6-5 and TRBJ2-7, with 7 positions matching TRBD1. CDR3 size: 14 residues. V lost 2 bases to trimming and J lost 3 bases; unmatched junction nucleotides: 4. Germline V gene lookup returns CDR1 MNHEY and CDR2 SVGAGI. The DNA for the CDR3 is TGTGCCAGCAGTTACGGGGGACAGATCTACGAGCAGTACTTC. Amino acid sequence: CASSYGGQIYEQYF.

In this sample, this clone turned up many times. The chain uses TRBV7-3 and TRBJ1-2; D may be TRBD1 (5 bases). Germline CDR1 is SGHTA and CDR2 is FQGTGA. The V and J ends lost 6 bases and 8 bases respectively, with 19 bases between them. This CDR3 is built from 14 residues. The CDR3 DNA is TGTGCCAGCAGTCCCGGGACTCAGGGCGTGGGCTACACCTTC. As protein: CASSPGTQGVGYTF.

The chain has TRBV5-1 and TRBJ2-1, with unresolved D. The CDR3 extends over 13 amino acids. V was cut by 3 bases and J by 9 bases, with 13 bases left in between. CDR1 SGHRS and CDR2 YFSETQ come from the germline V gene. This CDR3 reads CASSSSIAGEQFF. Here the CDR3 DNA reads TGCGCCAGCAGCTCCTCTATAGCCGGTGAGCAGTTCTTC.

This rearrangement joins TRBV11-2 to TRBJ1-2; D is uncertain. CDR3 length: 13 residues. Per germline, CDR1 SGHAT and CDR2 FQNNGV. V lost 7 bases, J lost 7 bases, and 16 bases lay in between. The CDR3 is CASTSNGFGGYTF. The DNA of the CDR3 is TGTGCCAGCACTTCTAACGGGTTCGGTGGCTACACCTTC.

CDR3 nucleotide sequence: TGTGCCAGCAGCGCCGGCCTAGTTGAAAAACTGTTTTTT. Residues: CASSAGLVEKLFF. The rearrangement links TRBV9 to TRBJ1-4; unclear D gene. From germline, CDR1 is SGDLS and CDR2 YYNGEE. The V end was cut by 3 bases, the J end by 7 bases, with 10 bases between. CDR3 size: 13 residues.

The genes are TRBV30 and TRBJ1-2; the match to TRBD1 covers 7 bases. CDR1 GTSNPN and CDR2 SVGIG come from the germline V gene (reference sequence). V shed 0 bases and J 4 bases; nucleotides not matched to a gene: 2. The CDR3 runs 13 residues. The CDR3 here is CAWSVTGAYGYTF. The CDR3 region has the DNA TGTGCCTGGAGTGTCACAGGGGCCTATGGCTACACCTTC.

The chain couples TRBV30 to TRBJ1-5; D may be TRBD1 (5 bases). V was trimmed by 7 bases and J by 2 bases, leaving 12 bases between them. This CDR3 comprises 13 residues. In germline, CDR1 is GTSNPN, CDR2 SVGIG (reference sequence). This CDR3 is CAYRGGGNQPQHF. CDR3 in DNA: TGTGCCTACCGGGGGGGAGGCAATCAGCCCCAGCATTTT.

J is TRBJ1-2 and V is TRBV5-1; D call uncertain. The V gene lost 5 bases and the J gene lost 0 bases, with 8 bases spanning the gap. CDR1 is SGHRS and CDR2 is YFSETQ in the germline V gene. The length of the CDR3 is 13 residues. This chain's CDR3 is CASSREPNYGYTF. The CDR3 region has the DNA TGCGCCAGCAGTCGGGAACCTAACTATGGCTACACCTTC.